The rows below give T cell receptor beta chains drawn from one sample of a study of T cell changes during pregnancy in multiple sclerosis. Libraries were prepared by immunoSEQ multiplex PCR; TCRdb keeps only in-frame clonotypes and omits some of them. This table holds tens of thousands of clones, 70% to 90% found once. This material consisted of CD4+ T cells from peripheral blood mononuclear cells, taken in the first trimester of pregnancy. These receptors were obtained from a female donor with multiple sclerosis, enrolled in a pregnancy study. Both conserved end residues are part of each CDR3. Fields, in order: CDR3 DNA, CDR3 protein, clone size, CDR3 length, D gene, V gene, J gene. The D gene is left open where the match is weak. Rows give clone size only sometimes, using once, few, many, or a class for an expanded clone.

cdr3_nt: TGTGCCAGTAGCACACATCGGGCCGGGGAGCTGTTTTTT
cdr3_aa: CASSTHRAGELFF
clone_size: NA
cdr3_length: 13
d_call: NA
v_call: TRBV19
j_call: TRBJ2-2

cdr3_nt: TGTGCCAGCAGCCGACAGGGAGACACTGAAGCTTTCTTT
cdr3_aa: CASSRQGDTEAFF
clone_size: once
cdr3_length: 13
d_call: TRBD1
v_call: TRBV7-8
j_call: TRBJ1-1

cdr3_nt: TGTGCCAGTGGGGGTGGGACAAGGCAAGAGACCCAGTACTTC
cdr3_aa: CASGGGTRQETQYF
clone_size: NA
cdr3_length: 14
d_call: NA
v_call: TRBV2
j_call: TRBJ2-5

cdr3_nt: TGTGCCAGCAGCTCAGGAGGGGGCCTCCACGAGCAGTACTTC
cdr3_aa: CASSSGGGLHEQYF
clone_size: NA
cdr3_length: 14
d_call: NA
v_call: TRBV6-6
j_call: TRBJ2-7

cdr3_nt: TGCAGCGTTGAATGGGCAGGTCAGAACACTGAAGCTTTCTTT
cdr3_aa: CSVEWAGQNTEAFF
clone_size: NA
cdr3_length: 14
d_call: NA
v_call: TRBV29-1
j_call: TRBJ1-1

cdr3_nt: TGTGCCTGGAGTCCGGGGGGGCTGGCTCCACAGTACTTC
cdr3_aa: CAWSPGGLAPQYF
clone_size: NA
cdr3_length: 13
d_call: TRBD2
v_call: TRBV30
j_call: TRBJ2-7

cdr3_nt: TGTGCCAGCAGCTTCCTTCTATTGGCGGGGGAGACCGGGGAGCTGTTTTTT
cdr3_aa: CASSFLLLAGETGELFF
clone_size: NA
cdr3_length: 17
d_call: TRBD2
v_call: TRBV7-9
j_call: TRBJ2-2

cdr3_nt: TGTGCCAGCAGTGATAGCGGGAGTTTCACCGGGGAGCTGTTTTTT
cdr3_aa: CASSDSGSFTGELFF
clone_size: NA
cdr3_length: 15
d_call: TRBD2
v_call: TRBV9
j_call: TRBJ2-2

cdr3_nt: TGTGCCAGCAGCTCATCCGGGACAGCGTACTCTGGAAACACCATATATTTT
cdr3_aa: CASSSSGTAYSGNTIYF
clone_size: NA
cdr3_length: 17
d_call: TRBD1
v_call: TRBV5-4
j_call: TRBJ1-3

cdr3_nt: TGTGCCAGGAATAGCGGGGGGACCACAGATACGCAGTATTTT
cdr3_aa: CARNSGGTTDTQYF
clone_size: NA
cdr3_length: 14
d_call: TRBD2
v_call: TRBV2
j_call: TRBJ2-3

cdr3_nt: TGTGCCAGCAGTGTAGGGGGGACAGGGGATTTCAATGGCTACACCTTC
cdr3_aa: CASSVGGTGDFNGYTF
clone_size: NA
cdr3_length: 16
d_call: TRBD1
v_call: TRBV6-1
j_call: TRBJ1-2

cdr3_nt: TGTGCCAGCAGCTTTGGGGGACAGCAGTATGGCTACACCTTC
cdr3_aa: CASSFGGQQYGYTF
clone_size: NA
cdr3_length: 14
d_call: TRBD1
v_call: TRBV11-3
j_call: TRBJ1-2

cdr3_nt: TGCGCCAGCAGCCCTACCTTTGGGGCAATCAATCAGCCCCAGCATTTT
cdr3_aa: CASSPTFGAINQPQHF
clone_size: few
cdr3_length: 16
d_call: NA
v_call: TRBV4-1
j_call: TRBJ1-5

cdr3_nt: TGTGCCAGCAGTACCTTACAGTCACCCCTCCACTTT
cdr3_aa: CASSTLQSPLHF
clone_size: NA
cdr3_length: 12
d_call: NA
v_call: TRBV6-5
j_call: TRBJ1-6

cdr3_nt: TGTGCCAGCTCACCACTAGCAGGGTCCGGAATCTATGGCTACACCTTC
cdr3_aa: CASSPLAGSGIYGYTF
clone_size: NA
cdr3_length: 16
d_call: NA
v_call: TRBV18
j_call: TRBJ1-2

cdr3_nt: TGTGCCAGCAGCTTTAATACACAGGGCCCTAATGAAAAACTGTTTTTT
cdr3_aa: CASSFNTQGPNEKLFF
clone_size: NA
cdr3_length: 16
d_call: NA
v_call: TRBV11-3
j_call: TRBJ1-4

cdr3_nt: TGCAGCGTTGATGGTAGCTCGCGGGAGCGCTCCTACAATGAGCAGTTCTTC
cdr3_aa: CSVDGSSRERSYNEQFF
clone_size: few
cdr3_length: 17
d_call: TRBD2
v_call: TRBV29-1
j_call: TRBJ2-1

cdr3_nt: TGCAGCGGCGGACAGGGGAGCGAGACCCAGTACTTC
cdr3_aa: CSGGQGSETQYF
clone_size: NA
cdr3_length: 12
d_call: TRBD1
v_call: TRBV29-1
j_call: TRBJ2-5

cdr3_nt: TGTGCCAGCAGCCAAGAAGGATTCAGGGGATCCTATAATTCACCCCTCCACTTT
cdr3_aa: CASSQEGFRGSYNSPLHF
clone_size: NA
cdr3_length: 18
d_call: NA
v_call: TRBV14
j_call: TRBJ1-6

cdr3_nt: TGTGCCTGGAGTGTACAGGGACAGTACTATGGCTACACCTTC
cdr3_aa: CAWSVQGQYYGYTF
clone_size: NA
cdr3_length: 14
d_call: TRBD1
v_call: TRBV30
j_call: TRBJ1-2

cdr3_nt: TGTGCCAGCAGCCAAGATTATCTAGCGGGAACACGATCCTACGAGCAGTACTTC
cdr3_aa: CASSQDYLAGTRSYEQYF
clone_size: NA
cdr3_length: 18
d_call: TRBD2
v_call: TRBV4-2
j_call: TRBJ2-7

cdr3_nt: TGTGCCTGGAGTGTACCGGTGTCTAGCGGGCTGTACACCGGGGAGCTGTTTTTT
cdr3_aa: CAWSVPVSSGLYTGELFF
clone_size: NA
cdr3_length: 18
d_call: TRBD2
v_call: TRBV30
j_call: TRBJ2-2

cdr3_nt: TGTGCCAGCGGTACGGGACAGGGAACCTTTGGAGGTGGCTACACCTTC
cdr3_aa: CASGTGQGTFGGGYTF
clone_size: NA
cdr3_length: 16
d_call: TRBD1
v_call: TRBV28
j_call: TRBJ1-2

cdr3_nt: TGTGCCAGCAGCACCTGGACTAGCGCGAGCTCCTACAATGAGCAGTTCTTC
cdr3_aa: CASSTWTSASSYNEQFF
clone_size: NA
cdr3_length: 17
d_call: TRBD2
v_call: TRBV14
j_call: TRBJ2-1

cdr3_nt: TGTGCCAGCAGTGAAGAGGTGACAGGGCCCTATCAGCCCCAGCATTTT
cdr3_aa: CASSEEVTGPYQPQHF
clone_size: NA
cdr3_length: 16
d_call: TRBD1
v_call: TRBV6-1
j_call: TRBJ1-5

cdr3_nt: TGTGCCAGCAGCTCAAGACAGGGACAAGAGACCCAGTACTTC
cdr3_aa: CASSSRQGQETQYF
clone_size: NA
cdr3_length: 14
d_call: TRBD1
v_call: TRBV11-2
j_call: TRBJ2-5

cdr3_nt: TGCGCCAGCAGTGAAGGGACAGCTATCCAGGGCGAGCAGTACTTC
cdr3_aa: CASSEGTAIQGEQYF
clone_size: NA
cdr3_length: 15
d_call: TRBD1
v_call: TRBV6-1
j_call: TRBJ2-7